The subject of this entry is one TCR beta chain. These data are taken from a study of blood T cell repertoires in COVID-19. TCRdb's table, derived via immunoSEQ multiplex PCR, lists solely in-frame clones and lacks some. The sample includes 80,000 or so clones, roughly nine tenths of them seen just once. The CDR3 sequence is 16 residues long. V lost 5 bases and J lost 5; bases outside the gene matches: 7. The germline V gene encodes CDR1 SEHNR and CDR2 FQNEAQ (reference sequence). The receptor's source is a man aged 45-60 years with acute or convalescent COVID-19. The specimen sequenced was peripheral blood. The chain couples TRBV7-9 to TRBJ2-5; 14 nucleotides agree with TRBD2. CDR3 region: CASSLTSGRAAETQYF. DNA of the CDR3: TGTGCCAGCAGCCTGACTAGCGGGAGGGCCGCGGAGACCCAGTACTTC.